The following is a T cell receptor beta chain sequence with its context. No antigen is known for it. In the PCR, 60 Vbeta and 13 Jbeta primers were used. Data came from immunoSEQ multiplex PCR; TCRdb stores just in-frame clones and leaves some out. The sample lists 110,000 or so clones; around 76% were seen once. This entry comes from a study of cytomegalovirus exposure and HLA in healthy donors. Study observations and caveats: Analyses of presence/absence relied on an assumption of roughly uniform sequencing depth across donors.

The CDR3 contains 18 residues. The sample taken for sequencing was PBMCs. The TCR sequence derives from a man aged 40-49 years in good health and CMV-seropositive. The chain combines TRBV21-1 with TRBJ2-1; the table's D call of TRBD2 was not tested on the DNA. TRBV21-1 corresponds to a pseudogene. The CDR3 spells CASSKKLTGRDAYNEQFF. The CDR3 DNA reads as TGTGCCAGCAGCAAAAAGCTAACGGGGAGGGACGCCTACAATGAGCAGTTCTTC.